A single sample is the source of the 8 T cell receptor beta chains below, sequenced in a study of response to subunit inactivated influenza vaccine (dated by TCRdb to the late 2010s). Receptor amplification or capture employed RT-PCR. Reads for this sample came from an Illumina HiSeq 2500. TCRdb reanalyzed the raw reads on its own, using fastp at Q25 for trimming and MiXCR for clone calling, and kept in-frame beta chains. Rows are unified per CDR3 protein, each entry keeping the most common DNA and genes. Within this sample are just under 550,000 distinct CDR3 sequences, with roughly 25% of them counted one time only. The ten top clones hold 2.5% to 3% of the sample. These data are also associated with another study on T cells expressing NK-cell markers. As described in the second report: The TCR beta cDNA libraries were made using 5'RACE template switching, a step that added both a universal primer site and unique molecular identifiers.

Sequenced material: CD4+ T cells sorted from PBMCs, taken about 11 days after vaccination. The receptors come from a man aged 50 or older who received an inactivated influenza vaccine. Donor details come from another sample of the same person, matched by shared clones.

The chain recombines TRBV20-1 with TRBJ1-1, with a possible D match to TRBD1 (5 bases). The CDR3 is 11 amino acids. Germline lookup yields CDR1 DFQATT and CDR2 SNEGSKA (reference sequence). V was cut by 8 bases and J by 6 bases, with 13 bases left in between. CDR3 sequence (DNA): TGCAGTTTATTCCGGGGCTCTGAAGCTTTCTTT. Amino acid sequence: CSLFRGSEAFF.

The chain employs TRBV15 and TRBJ1-5; the D gene is possibly TRBD1 (5 bases). V was shortened by 5 bases and J by 8 bases, with 19 bases between the two germline ends. In germline, CDR1 is LNHNV, CDR2 YYDKDF (reference sequence). This CDR3 has 15 residues. This CDR3 reads CATSLGGAKPKPQHF. CDR3 in DNA: TGTGCCACCAGCCTTGGAGGGGCCAAGCCGAAGCCCCAGCATTTT.

This clonotype was counted a few times. The gene calls are TRBV29-1 and TRBJ1-1, with D possibly TRBD1 on 6 matching bases. The V end lost 7 bases, the J end lost 4 bases, and 16 bases lay between the germline ends. The CDR3 totals 13 residues. Germline V gene data show CDR1 as SQVTM and CDR2 as ANQGSEA. CDR3 coding DNA: TGCAGCGCGGAACGACAGGAAGGCACTGAAGCTTTCTTT. Amino acids: CSAERQEGTEAFF.

V gene TRBV4-1 combines with J gene TRBJ2-7; the match to TRBD1 covers 11 bases. The CDR3 is made up of 16 amino acids. The V and J ends lost 2 bases and 1 base, in that order; junction bases with no gene match: 4. From germline, CDR1 is MGHRA and CDR2 YSYEKL. This chain's CDR3 is CASSQLGQGVSYEQYF. DNA of the CDR3: TGCGCCAGCAGCCAACTGGGACAGGGGGTATCCTACGAGCAGTACTTC.

This sequence joins TRBV5-1 and TRBJ1-1; perhaps TRBD1 as D (6 bases). The germline V and J ends were trimmed by 4 bases and 4 bases, with 8 bases remaining between them. CDR1 is SGHRS and CDR2 is YFSETQ in the germline V gene. The CDR3 covers 12 residues. The CDR3, as DNA: TGCGCCAGCAGCGACAGGAGCACTGAAGCTTTCTTT. It codes for CASSDRSTEAFF.

The table lists this clonotype with a few counts. The J gene is TRBJ2-1, the V gene TRBV3-1; 7 nucleotides align to TRBD2. J gave up 5 bases and V 4 bases, and 14 bases lay outside the gene matches. The germline V gene has CDR1 LGHDT and CDR2 YNNKEL (reference sequence). This CDR3 is 17 amino acids long. The DNA for the CDR3 is TGTGCCAGCAGCCCTAGCCGTGGGAGCGGGAAAGACAATGAGCAGTTCTTC. Translated, it gives CASSPSRGSGKDNEQFF.

This clonotype was observed at least ten times. The chain recombines TRBV7-2 with TRBJ2-3, with D possibly TRBD2 on 6 matching bases. CDR3 length equals 15 residues. Looked up from germline, CDR1 is SGHTA and CDR2 is FQGNSA. Deletions cut 10 bases from V and 6 bases from J, with 23 bases between. The CDR3: CATGLQASDSDTQYF. For the CDR3, the DNA is TGTGCCACCGGACTCCAGGCTAGCGATTCTGATACGCAGTATTTT.

This clonotype occurred a few times. The chain employs TRBV28 and TRBJ1-4, with no clear D. CDR1 is MDHEN and CDR2 is SYDVKM in the germline V gene. With 6 bases removed from V and 5 bases from J, the gap between germline ends came to 16 bases. CDR3 length equals 15 residues. The CDR3 nucleotides are TGTGCCAGCAGCTACGCGTCTAATAAAAATGAAAAACTGTTTTTT. Translated, it gives CASSYASNKNEKLFF.